The present TCR beta chain was sequenced within a study of response to subunit inactivated influenza vaccine. TCRdb independently ran MiXCR on the RT-PCR reads; one entry per CDR3 protein. This sample has about 160,000 distinct CDR3 sequences, with under 13% found just once. The TCR was taken from a man aged 45-65 years who received an inactivated influenza vaccine. The sequenced sample was non-naive T cells sorted from PBMCs, obtained about 40 days after vaccination.

CDR3 residues: CASSFFRVDTDTQYF. The CDR3 DNA sequence: TGTGCCAGCAGCTTTTTTCGGGTAGACACAGATACGCAGTATTTT. The chain uses TRBV7-9 and TRBJ2-3; D remains unclear. Trimming took off 3 bases at V and 2 bases at J, with 12 bases between the two ends. This CDR3 comprises 15 residues. In germline, CDR1 is SEHNR, CDR2 FQNEAQ (reference sequence).